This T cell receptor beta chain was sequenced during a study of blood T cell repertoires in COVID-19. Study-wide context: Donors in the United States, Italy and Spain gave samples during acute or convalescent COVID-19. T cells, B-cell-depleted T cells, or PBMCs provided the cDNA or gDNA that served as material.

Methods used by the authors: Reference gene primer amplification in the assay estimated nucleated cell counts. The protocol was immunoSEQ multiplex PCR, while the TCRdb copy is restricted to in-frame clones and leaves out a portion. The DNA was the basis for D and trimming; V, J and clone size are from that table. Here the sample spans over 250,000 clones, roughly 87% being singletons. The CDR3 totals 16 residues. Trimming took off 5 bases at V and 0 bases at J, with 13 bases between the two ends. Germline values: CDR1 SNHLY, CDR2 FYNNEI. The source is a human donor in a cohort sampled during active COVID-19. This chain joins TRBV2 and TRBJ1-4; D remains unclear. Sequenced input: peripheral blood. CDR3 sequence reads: CASSLRPSATNEKLFF. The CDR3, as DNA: TGTGCCAGCAGTCTCCGGCCTAGTGCAACTAATGAAAAACTGTTTTTT.